The TCR beta chain under discussion was sequenced for a study of quantifying T cell responses using KT2 cells. Across the study: cDNA was made from DNase-treated RNA using alpha and beta constant primers. Under optimum conditions, T4 ligation efficiency was estimated at more than 8.5%.

Known numbers of the T cell clone KT2 were added to PBMC. Each cDNA got a UMI-containing oligo ligated at its 3' end. First-round PCR used around 4 cycles and beta primers RC1.1 and RC1.2 covering TRBC1 and TRBC2. TCRdb itself ran the UMI-ligation and nested PCR reads through MiXCR, one entry per CDR3 protein. Among tens of thousands of distinct CDR3 sequences listed, over 9% were seen once. Whole-study findings and limits: At about one KT2 cell per 100,000 PBMC, KT2 sequences were still detected.

With regard to this clonotype: Its matching antigen is unknown.

V dropped 3 bases and J dropped 10; count of bases not matched to a gene: 6. CDR3 length: 13 amino acids. Material: PBMCs spiked with cells of the T cell clone KT2. The sequence came from a human donor. The J gene is TRBJ1-1, the V gene TRBV12-3 or TRBV12-4, with 9 positions matching TRBD1. CDR3 sequence: CASSLGTGRRAFF. The CDR3 DNA reads as TGTGCCAGCAGTTTGGGGACAGGGCGGCGAGCTTTCTTT.